The clone carrying this TCR beta chain was seen repeatedly, ten times or more. The PCR used 60 Vbeta and 13 Jbeta primers. TCRdb's table, derived via immunoSEQ multiplex PCR, lists solely in-frame clones and lacks some. The sample includes approximately 79,000 clones, 78% of them seen just once. The germline gives CDR1 LNHDA, CDR2 SQIVND (reference sequence). This CDR3 region has 14 residues. Losses at the gene ends were 11 bases for V and 1 base for J; bases not matched to a gene: 10. This specimen belongs to a study of cytomegalovirus exposure and HLA in healthy donors. The sequenced sample was PBMCs. The sequence derives from a male donor in good health and CMV-seropositive. The gene calls are TRBV19 and TRBJ2-7; 8 bases are a match to TRBD1. The DNA of the CDR3 is TGTGCCGGATCCCGGGACAGGCCTTCCTACGAGCAGTACTTC. It translates to CAGSRDRPSYEQYF.